A single TCR beta chain is shown here with its context. The antigen remains unidentified. Trimming removed 6 bases from V and 3 bases from J, with 15 bases in between. The V gene's germline CDR1 is SGHAT and CDR2 FQNNGV. The CDR3 totals 14 residues. The sample is drawn from a study of T cell responses to AZD1222 COVID-19 vaccine. Study observations and caveats: Clonal diversity may have been underestimated in mostly white British donors. Only five to seven AZD1222 recipients tested seropositive at baseline.

Generated by immunoSEQ multiplex PCR, the TCRdb table keeps only in-frame clones and is missing some. The sample yields some 80,000 clones, approximately 91% seen once. The sequence derives from an adult in good health. The starting material was peripheral blood, obtained on day 0 of AZD1222 vaccination. V gene TRBV11-2 combines with J gene TRBJ2-7; weak D call: TRBD1 (6 bases). The DNA for the CDR3 is TGTGCCAGCAGTTCCGGGACACCCGTCTACGAGCAGTACTTC. Protein: CASSSGTPVYEQYF.